This T cell receptor beta chain came from a study of CXCR3-negative and CXCR3-positive naive CD8 T cells. Study-wide points: Both of the naive subsets showed about the same high diversity, but memory CD8+ cells had much less. TRB CDR3s were more hydrophobic in CXCR3-positive than in CXCR3-negative naive cells. Researchers reported similar TRBV-TRBJ usage in naive CXCR3-negative and CXCR3-positive cells, though memory differed.

The CDR3 has 14 amino acids. The germline V gene has CDR1 SGHTA and CDR2 FQGNSA. Regarding this clonotype: Antigen: not known.

Via 5' RACE with UMI labels, TRB cDNA libraries were prepared. No DNA is given; TCRdb re-called the 5' RACE reads and lists each CDR3 protein once. With under 85,000 distinct CDR3 sequences in the sample, the ten largest clones hold 1.5% to 2%. The origin of this receptor is a human donor in good health. Some clones in this sample may be carry-over from other donors' samples. The specimen was naive CXCR3- CD8+ T cells from blood. The subset is: CD45RO-CCR7+CD27+CD95- naive CD8+ T cells lacking CXCR3 (TNR3-). The rearrangement uses TRBV7-2 and TRBJ2-7; lacking DNA, the TRBD2 call made by TCRdb goes unchecked. The CDR3 loop reads CASSLVGRAYEQYF.